One and the same sample provided the 7 T cell receptor beta chains below, sequenced in a study of T cell changes during pregnancy in multiple sclerosis (dated by TCRdb to between 2018 and 2020). The library came from the immunoSEQ multiplex PCR assay. TCRdb holds this immuneACCESS table with in-frame rearrangements only. Some clones are missing; in checked studies, unresolved V genes explain under half, and the rest has no known cause. The sample table records about 100,000 clones; about 94% of these occur just once. The biggest ten clones account for about 0.9% of the sample. Sequences were derived from peripheral blood, sampled before pregnancy. Receptors originate from a female donor with multiple sclerosis, enrolled in a pregnancy study.

The chain combines TRBV15 with TRBJ2-4; TRBD1 might be the D (7 bases). Trimming left V 0 bases short and J 6 bases short, with 18 bases between. The germline V gene encodes CDR1 LNHNV and CDR2 YYDKDF (reference sequence). The CDR3 totals 17 residues. The CDR3 DNA sequence: TGTGCCACCAGCAGAGATCCAGCAGGGCAGGGGGGAAACATTCAGTACTTC. Its translation: CATSRDPAGQGGNIQYF.

This chain connects TRBV28 to TRBJ2-7; tentatively, D is TRBD1 (6 bases). The CDR3 length is 16 residues. CDR1 and CDR2 from the germline V gene are MDHEN and SYDVKM. Trimming cost V 3 bases and J 3 bases, with 18 bases left between them. The CDR3 protein is CASSFSYRVRNYEQYF. Written as DNA, the CDR3 is TGTGCCAGCAGTTTTTCCTACAGGGTAAGGAACTACGAGCAGTACTTC.

The chain carries TRBV30 and TRBJ2-2, with TRBD2 identical over 8 bases. With V trimmed by 4 bases and J by 4 bases, 5 bases remained unmatched. From germline, CDR1 is GTSNPN and CDR2 SVGIG (reference sequence). The CDR3 sequence is 14 residues long. Written as DNA, the CDR3 is TGTGCCTGGAAGCGGGAGTTCGGCACCGGGGAGCTGTTTTTT. This encodes CAWKREFGTGELFF.

This chain connects TRBV5-5 to TRBJ1-2; weak D call: TRBD1 (6 bases). In germline, CDR1 is SGHKS, CDR2 YYEKEE (reference sequence). V lost 4 bases, J lost 8 bases, and 15 bases lay in between. This CDR3 has 13 amino acids. This CDR3 is CASSGGQTIGYTF. CDR3 sequence (DNA): TGTGCCAGCAGCGGCGGACAGACAATCGGCTACACCTTC.

V and J are TRBV9 and TRBJ1-2; 8 bases fit TRBD1. This CDR3 spans 15 amino acids. CDR1 is SGDLS and CDR2 is YYNGEE in the germline V gene. Trimming at V came to 0 bases and at J to 2 bases, leaving 3 bases not matched to a gene. The DNA for the CDR3 is TGTGCCAGCAGCGTAGATCAGGGGGCGAACTATGGCTACACCTTC. It encodes CASSVDQGANYGYTF.

The chain joins TRBV30 to TRBJ1-2; TRBD1 aligns across 7 bases. V was clipped by 1 base and J by 2 bases; unmatched bases: 7. Germline V lookup: CDR1 GTSNPN, CDR2 SVGIG (reference sequence). The CDR3 is 15 amino acids. The CDR3 coding sequence is TGTGCCTGGAGTGCCCCCGGGACAGCAAACTATGGCTACACCTTC. It yields the protein CAWSAPGTANYGYTF.

V usage is TRBV5-6 and J usage is TRBJ2-6; D uncertain. CDR3 length: 16 residues. The V end lost 1 base, the J end lost 4 bases, and 12 bases lay between the germline ends. From germline, CDR1 is SGHDT and CDR2 YYEEEE. The CDR3 DNA follows: TGTGCCAGCAGCTTGTTCTTTCTCTCGGGGGCCAACGTCCTGACTTTC. This encodes CASSLFFLSGANVLTF.